The sequence of this T cell receptor (beta chain) was determined in a study of CD8+CD57+ T cells in acquired aplastic anemia. Study-wide context: Healthy donors gave approximately 10 million reads on average for CD4+ cells. Notes on the study in general: Sharing between patients and controls was observed for roughly 29 CD8+ CDR3 sequences. In CD8+ cells, Simpson's diversity showed no significant difference between patients and controls.

Genomic DNA constituted the template upon which TCR beta VDJ and CDR3 profiling was performed. TCRdb passed the reads through MiXCR, listing each CDR3 protein once. The data contain about 190,000 distinct CDR3 sequences, approximately 50% of them seen just once; the ten biggest clones take up about 16%. Germline V gives CDR1 SGHTA, CDR2 FQGNSA. V gave up 5 bases and J gave up 1 base; unmatched junction bases: 6. This CDR3 comprises 15 residues. About this clonotype: Its antigen is still unknown.

This chain links TRBV7-2 with TRBJ2-3; 7 bases agree with TRBD2. The TCR originated in a human donor in good health, serving as a control. The sequencing sample was made of sorted CD4+, CD8+, or CD8+CD57+ T cells (not recorded which) from PBMCs. Written as DNA, the CDR3 is TGTGCCAGCAGCGGAGGGAGCGGGGGCACAGATACGCAGTATTTT. Translation gives CASSGGSGGTDTQYF.